This T cell receptor beta chain emerged from a study of CD8+ T cells in alopecia areata. Study-level findings and limits: Among the cells sequenced in scalp samples are also the resident alphabeta T cells of normal skin.

CDR1 is SGHTS, CDR2 YDEGEE, per germline. Trimming left V 4 bases short and J 5 bases short, with 10 bases between. The CDR3 has 13 amino acids. Samples from alopecia areata patients were lesional scalp punch biopsies and peripheral blood. Researchers picked out CD4+ and CD8+ T cells from PBMCs by sorting. As to this clone: Its antigen is not known.

RNA was isolated and reverse transcribed to cDNA, the sequencing template. The protocol was immunoSEQ multiplex PCR, while the TCRdb copy is restricted to in-frame clones and leaves out a portion. The repertoire holds approximately 54,000 clones, with over 95% as singletons. This chain connects TRBV5-8 to TRBJ1-5, with D unresolved. This clonotype was obtained from a human donor with alopecia areata. Here the sequenced sample was CD8+ T cells sorted from blood, taken at week 0. In nucleotides, the CDR3 is TGTGCCAGCAGCCGACGGGCGGATCAGCCCCAGCATTTT. Its protein is CASSRRADQPQHF. Complete variable domain (other parts from reference TRBV5-8 and TRBJ1-5): EAGVTQSPTHLIKTRGQQATLRCSPISGHTSVYWYQQALGLGLQFLLWYDEGEERNRGNFPPRFSGRQFPNYSSELNVNALELEDSALYLCASSRRADQPQHFGDGTRLSIL.